The rows below give T cell receptor beta chains drawn from one sample of a study of blood T cell repertoires in COVID-19. The assay was immunoSEQ multiplex PCR, and TCRdb's table has in-frame clones only and misses some. This sample has 25,000 to 30,000 clones, with approximately 94% found just once. The specimen was peripheral blood. These receptors all stem from a human donor with active COVID-19. The donor label of this sample is uncertain. CDR3s leave out the opening cysteine and the closing phenylalanine or tryptophan. A D gene is named only where the DNA matches it firmly.

D	V	J	CDR3
TRBD2	TRBV11-2	TRBJ2-1	ASSFLAGGPTEQF
TRBD2	TRBV5-1	TRBJ2-7	ASSTGLAGEYYEQY
TRBD1	TRBV3-1/TRBV3-2	TRBJ1-2	ASSQGQGYGYT
TRBD1	TRBV3-1/TRBV3-2	TRBJ2-5	ASSQADRGGETQY
-	TRBV4-1	TRBJ2-7	ASSQDIFFLRQRAYEQY
TRBD1	TRBV20-1	TRBJ1-5	SASLGQGSNQPQH
-	TRBV19	TRBJ2-5	ASSPRGATETQY
-	TRBV2	TRBJ2-7	ASSEAEQY
TRBD1	TRBV11-1	TRBJ2-5	ASSLGSGRGQETQY
TRBD2	TRBV5-1	TRBJ2-2	ASSELASSTGELF
TRBD2	TRBV7-9	TRBJ2-6	ASMWAGDGANVLT
TRBD2	TRBV7-9	TRBJ2-5	ASSPTSASGGQETQY
TRBD1	TRBV7-9	TRBJ1-2	ASSPDRDSGYT
TRBD1	TRBV5-1	TRBJ1-2	ASRSEQGAFGYT
-	TRBV6-2/TRBV6-3	TRBJ2-1	ASSYSTWNEQF
-	TRBV12-3/TRBV12-4	TRBJ1-5	ASSIRTQGPQH
-	TRBV5-5	TRBJ2-7	ASSFTAGSLSYEQY
-	TRBV19	TRBJ1-4	ASTSGKGGEKLF
-	TRBV10-1	TRBJ2-7	ASSGLPTYEQY
-	TRBV11-2	TRBJ1-1	ASSLGQGTKAF
TRBD1	TRBV29-1	TRBJ2-2	SVKGTGEGTGELF
TRBD1	TRBV24-1	TRBJ2-1	ATSDRTGGNYNEQF
TRBD1	TRBV3-1/TRBV3-2	TRBJ1-2	ASSPGQGKIT
-	TRBV6-5	TRBJ1-1	ASSYHGGPGEAF
TRBD2	TRBV5-6	TRBJ2-7	ASSLVGSGRYEQY
-	TRBV29-1	TRBJ2-1	SVNTGSSYNEQF
-	TRBV27	TRBJ2-1	ASSLLASGNEQF
TRBD2	TRBV13	TRBJ2-7	ASSSPSGGSSYEQY
TRBD2	TRBV29-1	TRBJ2-1	SVVRTSGNRLNEQF
TRBD1	TRBV2	TRBJ2-7	ASSEAWTGKLYEQY
-	TRBV6-1	TRBJ1-2	ASSEAGGGPSYT
TRBD2	TRBV6-2/TRBV6-3	TRBJ2-1	ASSRLGTSGGARSYNEQF
-	TRBV6-4	TRBJ2-1	ASSDNPSPNEQF
-	TRBV27	TRBJ2-1	ASSRTEKRGYNEQF
-	TRBV19	TRBJ2-7	ASSITGPRYEQY
-	TRBV7-2	TRBJ2-5	ASSNPTDTRNQETQY
-	TRBV7-9	TRBJ1-3	ASSLSGDTIY
TRBD2	TRBV5-4	TRBJ2-3	ASSFGFSGSVSLTDTQY
TRBD2	TRBV15	TRBJ2-1	ATSREVAGGFNEQF
TRBD2	TRBV14	TRBJ2-3	ASSQGYWTGGLEADTQY
-	TRBV18	TRBJ1-1	ASSPVTSLNTEAF
-	TRBV7-6	TRBJ2-5	ASSPNGRETQY
TRBD2	TRBV18	TRBJ2-7	ASSPNGASGRALVGEQY
-	TRBV29-1	TRBJ2-2	SVVQGSGAGELF
-	TRBV29-1	TRBJ2-5	SVKRASDQETQY
TRBD2	TRBV3-1/TRBV3-2	TRBJ2-3	ASSQRGGFSADTQY